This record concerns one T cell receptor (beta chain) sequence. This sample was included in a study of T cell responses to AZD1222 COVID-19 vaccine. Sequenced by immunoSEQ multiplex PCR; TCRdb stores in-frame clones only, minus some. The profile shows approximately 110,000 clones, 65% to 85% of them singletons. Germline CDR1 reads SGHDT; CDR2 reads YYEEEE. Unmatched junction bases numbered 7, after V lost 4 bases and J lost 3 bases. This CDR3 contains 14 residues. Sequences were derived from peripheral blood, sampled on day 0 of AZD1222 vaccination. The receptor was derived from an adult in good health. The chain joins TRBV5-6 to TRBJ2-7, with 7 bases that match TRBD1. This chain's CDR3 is CASSARQGDYEQYF. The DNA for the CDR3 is TGTGCCAGCAGCGCAAGACAGGGCGACTACGAGCAGTACTTC.